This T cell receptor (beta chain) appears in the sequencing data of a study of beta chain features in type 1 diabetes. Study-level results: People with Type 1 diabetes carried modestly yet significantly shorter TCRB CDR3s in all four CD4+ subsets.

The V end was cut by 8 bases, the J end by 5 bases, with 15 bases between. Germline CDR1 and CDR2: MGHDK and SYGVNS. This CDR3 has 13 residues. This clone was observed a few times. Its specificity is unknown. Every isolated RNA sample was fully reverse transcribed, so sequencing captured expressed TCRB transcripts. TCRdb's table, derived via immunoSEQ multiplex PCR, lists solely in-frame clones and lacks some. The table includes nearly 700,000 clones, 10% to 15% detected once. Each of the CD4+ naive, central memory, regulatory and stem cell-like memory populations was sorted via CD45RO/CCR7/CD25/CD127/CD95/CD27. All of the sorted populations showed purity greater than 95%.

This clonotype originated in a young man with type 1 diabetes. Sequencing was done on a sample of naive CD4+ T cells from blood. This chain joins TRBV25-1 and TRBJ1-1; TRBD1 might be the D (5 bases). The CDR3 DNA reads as TGTGCCAGCTGGCAGGGTAGAGGTACTGAAGCTTTCTTT. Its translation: CASWQGRGTEAFF.